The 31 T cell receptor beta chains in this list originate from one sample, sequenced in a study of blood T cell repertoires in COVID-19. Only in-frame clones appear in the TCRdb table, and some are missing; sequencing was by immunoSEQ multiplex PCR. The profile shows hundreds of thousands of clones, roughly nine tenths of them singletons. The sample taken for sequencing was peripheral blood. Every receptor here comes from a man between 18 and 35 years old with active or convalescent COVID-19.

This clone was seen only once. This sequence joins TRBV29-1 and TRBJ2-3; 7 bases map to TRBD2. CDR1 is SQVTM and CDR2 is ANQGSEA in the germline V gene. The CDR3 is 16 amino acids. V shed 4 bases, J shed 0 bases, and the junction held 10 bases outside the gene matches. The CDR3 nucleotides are TGCAGCGTTGTTGGCGGGGGACCCACTAGCACAGATACGCAGTATTTT. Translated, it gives CSVVGGGPTSTDTQYF.

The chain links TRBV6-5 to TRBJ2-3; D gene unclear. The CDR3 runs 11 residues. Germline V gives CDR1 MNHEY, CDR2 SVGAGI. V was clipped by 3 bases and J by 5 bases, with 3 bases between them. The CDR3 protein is CASSYLDTQYF. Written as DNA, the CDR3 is TGTGCCAGCAGTTATCTAGATACGCAGTATTTT.

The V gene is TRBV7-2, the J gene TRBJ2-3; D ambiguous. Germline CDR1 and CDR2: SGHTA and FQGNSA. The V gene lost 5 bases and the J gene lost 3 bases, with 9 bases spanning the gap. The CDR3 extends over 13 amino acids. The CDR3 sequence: CASSVSQTDTQYF. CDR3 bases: TGTGCCAGCAGCGTTTCCCAGACAGATACGCAGTATTTT.

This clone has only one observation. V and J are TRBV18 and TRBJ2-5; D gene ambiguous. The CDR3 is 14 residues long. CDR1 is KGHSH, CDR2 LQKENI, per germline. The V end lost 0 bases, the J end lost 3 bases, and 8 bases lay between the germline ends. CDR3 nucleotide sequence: TGTGCCAGCTCACCACCGCGGAGAAAAGAGACCCAGTACTTC. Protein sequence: CASSPPRRKETQYF.

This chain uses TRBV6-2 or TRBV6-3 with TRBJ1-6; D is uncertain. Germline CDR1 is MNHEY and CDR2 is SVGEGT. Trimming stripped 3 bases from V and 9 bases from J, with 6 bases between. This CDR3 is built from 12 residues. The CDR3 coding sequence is TGTGCCAGCAGTTATGCGGGTTCACCCCTCCACTTT. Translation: CASSYAGSPLHF.

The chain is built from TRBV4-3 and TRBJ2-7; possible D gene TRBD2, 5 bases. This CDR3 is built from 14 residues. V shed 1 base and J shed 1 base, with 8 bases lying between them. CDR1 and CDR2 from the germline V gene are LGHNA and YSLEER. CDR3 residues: CASSQVTGSYEQYF. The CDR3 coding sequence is TGCGCCAGCAGCCAAGTTACGGGGTCCTACGAGCAGTACTTC.

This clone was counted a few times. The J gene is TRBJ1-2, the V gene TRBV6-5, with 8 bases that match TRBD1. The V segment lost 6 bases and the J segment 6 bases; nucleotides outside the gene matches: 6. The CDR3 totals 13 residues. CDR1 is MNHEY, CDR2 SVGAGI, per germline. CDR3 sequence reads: CASRETGVHGYTF. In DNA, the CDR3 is TGTGCCAGCAGGGAGACAGGGGTCCATGGCTACACCTTC.

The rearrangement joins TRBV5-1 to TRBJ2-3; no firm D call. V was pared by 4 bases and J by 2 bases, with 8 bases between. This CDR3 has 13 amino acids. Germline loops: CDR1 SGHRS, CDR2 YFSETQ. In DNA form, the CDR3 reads TGCGCCAGCAGCCTCGTCCCCACAGATACGCAGTATTTT. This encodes CASSLVPTDTQYF.

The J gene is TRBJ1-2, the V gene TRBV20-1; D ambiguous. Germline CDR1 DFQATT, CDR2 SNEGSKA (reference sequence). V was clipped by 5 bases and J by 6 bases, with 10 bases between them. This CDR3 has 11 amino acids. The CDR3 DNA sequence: TGCAGTGCTTTGAGATTGAATGGCTACACCTTC. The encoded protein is CSALRLNGYTF.

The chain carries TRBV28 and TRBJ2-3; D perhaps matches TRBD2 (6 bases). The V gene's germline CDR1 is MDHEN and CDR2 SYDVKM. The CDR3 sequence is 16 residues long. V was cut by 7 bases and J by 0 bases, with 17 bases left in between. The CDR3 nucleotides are TGTGCCAGCACGACCCCGGGACTGACTAGCACAGATACGCAGTATTTT. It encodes CASTTPGLTSTDTQYF. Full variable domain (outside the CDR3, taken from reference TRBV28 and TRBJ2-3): DVKVTQSSRYLVKRTGEKVFLECVQDMDHENMFWYRQDPGLGLRLIYFSYDVKMKEKGDIPEGYSVSREKKERFSLILESASTNQTSMYLCASTTPGLTSTDTQYFGPGTRLTVL.

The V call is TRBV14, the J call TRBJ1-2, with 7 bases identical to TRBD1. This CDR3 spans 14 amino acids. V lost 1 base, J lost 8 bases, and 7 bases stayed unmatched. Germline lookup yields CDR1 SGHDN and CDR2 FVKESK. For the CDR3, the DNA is TGTGCCAGCAGCCAAGGGACAGGAATCCACGGCTACACCTTC. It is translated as CASSQGTGIHGYTF.

The CDR3 DNA is TGTGCCTGGAGCGCACTTAGGGGGATTGGGGTAGCTTTCTTT. Translating gives CAWSALRGIGVAFF. This sequence joins TRBV30 and TRBJ1-1; weak D call: TRBD1 (6 bases). CDR3 length: 14 residues. V was cut by 3 bases and J by 10 bases, with 21 bases left in between. Germline V CDR1 and CDR2: GTSNPN, SVGIG (reference sequence).

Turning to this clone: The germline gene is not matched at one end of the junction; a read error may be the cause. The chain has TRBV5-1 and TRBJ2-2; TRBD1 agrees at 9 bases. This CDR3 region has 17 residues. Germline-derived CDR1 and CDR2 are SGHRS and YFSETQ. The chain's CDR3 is CASSDTGTGRNSGELFF. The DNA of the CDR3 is TGCGCCAGCAGCGATACTGGGACAGGGAGAAACAGCGGGGAGCTGTTTTTT.

CDR3 amino acids: CASSLVKGAVHEQFF. CDR3 in DNA: TGTGCCAGCAGCTTAGTTAAGGGGGCAGTCCATGAGCAGTTCTTC. The chain is built from TRBV11-2 and TRBJ2-1; 7 bases map to TRBD1. The V and J ends lost 1 base and 8 bases, in that order; junction bases with no gene match: 8. The CDR3 has 15 residues. CDR1 and CDR2 (germline): SGHAT, FQNNGV.

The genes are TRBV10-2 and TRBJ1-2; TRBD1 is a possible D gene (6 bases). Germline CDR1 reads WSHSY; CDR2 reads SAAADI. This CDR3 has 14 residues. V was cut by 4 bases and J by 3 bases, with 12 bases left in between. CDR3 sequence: CASSVGGAYYGYTF. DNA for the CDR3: TGCGCCAGCAGTGTAGGGGGGGCATACTATGGCTACACCTTC.

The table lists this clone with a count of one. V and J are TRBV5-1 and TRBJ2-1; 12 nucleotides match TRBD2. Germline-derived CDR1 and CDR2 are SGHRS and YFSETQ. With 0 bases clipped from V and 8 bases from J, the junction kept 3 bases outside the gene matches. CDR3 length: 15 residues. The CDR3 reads CASSLGLAGADEQFF. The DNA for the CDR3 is TGCGCCAGCAGCTTGGGACTAGCGGGAGCGGATGAGCAGTTCTTC.

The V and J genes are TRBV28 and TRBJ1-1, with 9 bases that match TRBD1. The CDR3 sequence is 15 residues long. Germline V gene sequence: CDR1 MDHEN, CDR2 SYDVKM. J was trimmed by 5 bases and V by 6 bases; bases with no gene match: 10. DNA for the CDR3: TGTGCCAGCAGCCCCCGGACAGGGGAGATTACTGAAGCTTTCTTT. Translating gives CASSPRTGEITEAFF.

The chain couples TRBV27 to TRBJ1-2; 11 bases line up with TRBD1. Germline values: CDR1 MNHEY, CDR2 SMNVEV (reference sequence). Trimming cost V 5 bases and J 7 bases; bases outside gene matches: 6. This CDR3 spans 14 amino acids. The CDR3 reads CASSPRTGGFGYTF. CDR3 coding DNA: TGTGCCAGCAGTCCTAGGACAGGGGGCTTTGGCTACACCTTC.

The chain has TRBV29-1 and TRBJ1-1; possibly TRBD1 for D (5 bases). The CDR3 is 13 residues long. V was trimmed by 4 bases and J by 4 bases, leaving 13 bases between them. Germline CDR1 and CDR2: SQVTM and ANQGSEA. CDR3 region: CSVVSRVGTEAFF. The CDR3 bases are TGCAGCGTTGTTAGCAGGGTCGGCACTGAAGCTTTCTTT.

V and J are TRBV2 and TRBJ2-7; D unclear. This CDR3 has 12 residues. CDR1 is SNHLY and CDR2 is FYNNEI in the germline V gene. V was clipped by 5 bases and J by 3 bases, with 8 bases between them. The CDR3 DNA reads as TGTGCCAGCAGTTACAGAAGCTACGAGCAGTACTTC. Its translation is CASSYRSYEQYF. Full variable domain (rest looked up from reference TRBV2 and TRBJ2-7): EPEVTQTPSHQVTQMGQEVILRCVPISNHLYFYWYRQILGQKVEFLVSFYNNEISEKSEIFDDQFSVERPDGSNFTLKIRSTKLEDSAMYFCASSYRSYEQYFGPGTRLTVT.

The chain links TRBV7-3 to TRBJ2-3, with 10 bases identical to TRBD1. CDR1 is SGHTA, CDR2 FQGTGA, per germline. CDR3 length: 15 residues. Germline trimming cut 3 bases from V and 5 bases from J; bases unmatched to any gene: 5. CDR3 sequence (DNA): TGTGCCAGCAGCTTGGGCGGGACAGGGGAAGATACGCAGTATTTT. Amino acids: CASSLGGTGEDTQYF. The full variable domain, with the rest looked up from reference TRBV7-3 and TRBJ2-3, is GAGVSQTPSNKVTEKGKYVELRCDPISGHTALYWYRQSLGQGPEFLIYFQGTGAADDSGLPNDRFFAVRPEGSVSTLKIQRTERGDSAVYLCASSLGGTGEDTQYFGPGTRLTVL.

Here the CDR3 DNA reads TGTGCCAGCAGCTTCGCCGGGACAGCGAACACTGAAGCTTTCTTT. Translating gives CASSFAGTANTEAFF. The chain combines TRBV7-2 with TRBJ1-1, with 7 positions matching TRBD1. CDR1 and CDR2 (germline): SGHTA, FQGNSA. The CDR3 length is 15 residues. Trimming at V came to 3 bases and at J to 1 base, leaving 5 bases not matched to a gene.

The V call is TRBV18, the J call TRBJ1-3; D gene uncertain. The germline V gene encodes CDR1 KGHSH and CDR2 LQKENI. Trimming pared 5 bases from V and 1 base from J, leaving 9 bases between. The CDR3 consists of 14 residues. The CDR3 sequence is CASSSTQSGNTIYF. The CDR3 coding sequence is TGTGCCAGCTCATCGACACAGTCTGGAAACACCATATATTTT. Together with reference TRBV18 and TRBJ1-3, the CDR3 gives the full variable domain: NAGVMQNPRHLVRRRGQEARLRCSPMKGHSHVYWYRQLPEEGLKFMVYLQKENIIDESGMPKERFSAEFPKEGPSILRIQQVVRGDSAAYFCASSSTQSGNTIYFGEGSWLTVV.

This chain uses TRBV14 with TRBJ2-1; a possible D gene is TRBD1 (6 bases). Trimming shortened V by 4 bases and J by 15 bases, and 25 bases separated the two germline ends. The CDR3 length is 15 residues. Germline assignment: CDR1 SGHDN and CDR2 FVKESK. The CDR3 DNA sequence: TGTGCCAGCAGCCCCCCACAGGGACCGACCTCGAGTTGGTTCTTC. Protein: CASSPPQGPTSSWFF.

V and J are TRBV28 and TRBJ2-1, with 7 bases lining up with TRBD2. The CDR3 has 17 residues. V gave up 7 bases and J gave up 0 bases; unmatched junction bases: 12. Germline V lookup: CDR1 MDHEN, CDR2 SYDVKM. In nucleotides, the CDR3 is TGTGCCAGCACCTCTTTAAGCGGGGAGCGCTCCTACAATGAGCAGTTCTTC. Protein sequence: CASTSLSGERSYNEQFF.

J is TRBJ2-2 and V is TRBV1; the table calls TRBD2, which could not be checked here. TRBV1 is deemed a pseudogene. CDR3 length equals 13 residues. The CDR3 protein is CTSSRKRRRELFF. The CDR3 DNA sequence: TGCACCAGCAGCCGAAAGAGGAGGAGGGAGCTGTTTTTT.

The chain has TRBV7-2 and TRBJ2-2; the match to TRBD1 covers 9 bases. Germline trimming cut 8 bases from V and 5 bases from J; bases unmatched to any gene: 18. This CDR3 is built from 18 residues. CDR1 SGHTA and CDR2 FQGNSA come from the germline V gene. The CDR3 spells CASASRLGQGGKTGELFF. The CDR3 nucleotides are TGTGCCAGCGCCTCAAGGTTGGGACAGGGAGGGAAAACCGGGGAGCTGTTTTTT.

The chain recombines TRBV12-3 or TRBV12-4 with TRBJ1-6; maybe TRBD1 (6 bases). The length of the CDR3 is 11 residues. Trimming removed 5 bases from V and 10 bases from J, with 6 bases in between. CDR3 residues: CASSTGSPLHF. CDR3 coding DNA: TGTGCCAGCAGTACAGGGTCACCCCTCCACTTT.

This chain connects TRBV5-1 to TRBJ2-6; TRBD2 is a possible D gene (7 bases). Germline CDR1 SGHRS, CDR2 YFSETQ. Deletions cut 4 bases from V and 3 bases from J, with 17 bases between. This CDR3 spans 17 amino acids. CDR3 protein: CASSGEGVSRGANVLTF. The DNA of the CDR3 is TGCGCCAGCAGCGGGGAGGGGGTATCGCGTGGGGCCAACGTCCTGACTTTC.

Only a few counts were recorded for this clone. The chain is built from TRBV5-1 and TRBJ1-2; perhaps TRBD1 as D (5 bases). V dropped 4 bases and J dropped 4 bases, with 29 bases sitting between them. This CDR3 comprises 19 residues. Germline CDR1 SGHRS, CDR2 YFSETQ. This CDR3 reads CASSQGDRIQSWGRYGYTF. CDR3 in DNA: TGCGCCAGCAGCCAGGGCGATAGAATCCAGAGCTGGGGTCGCTATGGCTACACCTTC.

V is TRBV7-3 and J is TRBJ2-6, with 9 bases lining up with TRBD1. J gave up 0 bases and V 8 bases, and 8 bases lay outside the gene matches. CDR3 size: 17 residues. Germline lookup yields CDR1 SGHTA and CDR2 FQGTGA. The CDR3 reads CASGRQGVVSGANVLTF. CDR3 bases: TGTGCCAGCGGTAGACAGGGGGTAGTCTCTGGGGCCAACGTCCTGACTTTC.